A single sample is the source of the 22 T cell receptor beta chains below, sequenced in a study of early T cells in non-severe SARS-CoV-2 infection. TCRdb reanalysed the 5' RACE reads using MiXCR and keeps one entry per CDR3 protein. Of tens of thousands of distinct CDR3 sequences listed, roughly an eighth are singletons. The sample was whole blood. These receptors were collected from an adult who was a healthcare worker with PCR-confirmed SARS-CoV-2 infection or an uninfected control (not recorded which).

At least ten counts were recorded for this clonotype. The chain couples TRBV27 to TRBJ2-3, with D perhaps TRBD2 (5 bases). This CDR3 is 15 amino acids long. Per germline, CDR1 MNHEY and CDR2 SMNVEV (reference sequence). V lost 0 bases and J lost 0, with 7 bases in between. CDR3 DNA sequence: TGTGCCAGCAGTTTATCGAGCGGTAGCACAGATACGCAGTATTTT. Residues: CASSLSSGSTDTQYF.

This chain joins TRBV7-2 and TRBJ2-3, with TRBD2 identical over 13 bases. V dropped 4 bases and J dropped 7; count of bases not matched to a gene: 2. Germline V gives CDR1 SGHTA, CDR2 FQGNSA. CDR3 length: 14 amino acids. The CDR3 sequence is CASSWGLAGNTQYF. The CDR3 region has the DNA TGTGCCAGCAGCTGGGGACTAGCGGGAAATACGCAGTATTTT.

This chain uses TRBV6-5 with TRBJ1-1, with D hard to call. The V end lost 8 bases, the J end lost 1 base, and 11 bases lay between the germline ends. Germline V gene lookup returns CDR1 MNHEY and CDR2 SVGAGI. There are 13 residues in the CDR3. The CDR3 is CASYNGRNTEAFF. As DNA, the CDR3 is TGTGCCAGCTACAATGGGAGGAACACTGAAGCTTTCTTT.

This clonotype was recorded a few times. The rearrangement joins TRBV6-6 to TRBJ1-5; 8 positions match TRBD1. Germline CDR1 MNHNY, CDR2 SVGAGI (reference sequence). With 2 bases clipped from V and 4 bases from J, the junction kept 7 bases outside the gene matches. The CDR3 length is 16 residues. CDR3 sequence reads: CASSYGGTGGNQPQHF. In DNA, the CDR3 is TGTGCCAGCAGTTACGGAGGGACAGGTGGAAATCAGCCCCAGCATTTT.

The V and J genes are TRBV3-1 and TRBJ2-2, with D possibly matching TRBD1 (6 bases). V lost 10 bases and J lost 8, with 23 bases in between. Germline CDR1 LGHDT, CDR2 YNNKEL (reference sequence). The CDR3 sequence is 15 residues long. The CDR3 spells CANSNQQGYTGELFF. The CDR3 region has the DNA TGTGCCAACAGTAATCAACAGGGTTATACGGGGGAGCTGTTTTTT.

The chain uses TRBV6-1 and TRBJ1-1; 7 positions match TRBD1. V gave up 9 bases and J gave up 2 bases; unmatched junction bases: 6. The germline V gene encodes CDR1 MNHNS and CDR2 SASEGT. This CDR3 spans 13 amino acids. This chain's CDR3 is CASENRGNTEAFF. For the CDR3, the DNA is TGTGCCAGTGAGAACAGGGGTAACACTGAAGCTTTCTTT.

This clonotype was picked up a small number of times. CDR3 nucleotide sequence: TGTGCCACCAGCAGAGTACAGGGGCCCCTGAACACTGAAGCTTTCTTT. It encodes CATSRVQGPLNTEAFF. The chain couples TRBV15 to TRBJ1-1; TRBD1 matches at 7 bases. V shed 1 base and J 0 bases; nucleotides not matched to a gene: 5. The germline V gene encodes CDR1 LNHNV and CDR2 YYDKDF (reference sequence). This CDR3 contains 16 residues.

The chain employs TRBV6-5 and TRBJ1-4; D not resolved. Germline V gene data show CDR1 as MNHEY and CDR2 as SVGAGI. There are 15 residues in the CDR3. V was pared by 2 bases and J by 0 bases, with 7 bases between. The CDR3 nucleotides read TGTGCCAGCAGTTACCTTGATGCAACTAATGAAAAACTGTTTTTT. Encoded protein: CASSYLDATNEKLFF.

This sequence joins TRBV20-1 and TRBJ1-4, with 9 bases that match TRBD1. The CDR3 length is 17 residues. The ends lost 6 bases at V and 2 bases at J; junction bases unmatched: 13. From germline, CDR1 is DFQATT and CDR2 SNEGSKA (reference sequence). The CDR3 sequence is CSATGTGRSCTNEKLFF. In nucleotides, the CDR3 is TGCAGTGCAACCGGGACAGGGAGAAGTTGCACTAATGAAAAACTGTTTTTT.

As for this clonotype: Relative to the germline gene, one junction end is altered; a read error may explain this. The chain is built from TRBV10-3 and TRBJ1-1; D gene uncertain. Germline CDR1 ENHRY, CDR2 SYGVKD. This CDR3 contains 13 residues. The CDR3 coding sequence is TGTGCCACCCTTAGTGGGATGGGTACTGAAGCTTTCTTC. This gives the protein CATLSGMGTEAFF.

There are a few counts of this clonotype. The V gene is TRBV19, the J gene TRBJ2-5; 12 positions match TRBD2. This CDR3 region has 15 residues. CDR1 and CDR2 from the germline V gene are LNHDA and SQIVND (reference sequence). Trimming cost V 2 bases and J 5 bases; bases outside gene matches: 3. The CDR3 region has the DNA TGTGCCAGTAGTATATTGACTAGCGGGAGTGAGACCCAGTACTTC. Translating gives CASSILTSGSETQYF.

The V gene is TRBV4-3, the J gene TRBJ2-5; 7 bases agree with TRBD2. There are 16 residues in the CDR3. Germline V gives CDR1 LGHNA, CDR2 YSLEER. V was clipped by 4 bases and J by 1 base; unmatched bases: 9. The CDR3 bases are TGCGCCAGCAGCCCATCGACTAGCCCCTTCCAAGAGACCCAGTACTTC. Residues: CASSPSTSPFQETQYF.

This clonotype was counted only a few times. V usage is TRBV28 and J usage is TRBJ2-7; 8 bases agree with TRBD1. Per the germline V gene, CDR1 is MDHEN and CDR2 is SYDVKM. The CDR3 runs to 15 residues. With V trimmed by 6 bases and J by 0 bases, 7 bases remained unmatched. CDR3 loop: CASREDRAPSYEQYF. CDR3 sequence (DNA): TGTGCCAGCAGAGAGGACAGGGCACCCTCCTACGAGCAGTACTTC.

The genes are TRBV5-6 and TRBJ1-1; 7 positions match TRBD1. CDR3 length equals 13 residues. Germline trimming cut 4 bases from V and 5 bases from J; bases unmatched to any gene: 5. Germline V gene sequence: CDR1 SGHDT, CDR2 YYEEEE. CDR3 sequence (DNA): TGTGCCAGCAGCGCACAGGGGAGAACTGAAGCTTTCTTT. Translated: CASSAQGRTEAFF.

This chain connects TRBV27 to TRBJ2-3, with a weak D call TRBD2 (6 bases). The CDR3 covers 17 residues. V shed 5 bases and J shed 5 bases, with 23 bases lying between them. Germline loops: CDR1 MNHEY, CDR2 SMNVEV (reference sequence). The CDR3 DNA follows: TGTGCCAGCAGTCCACTCCCCCTAGCGACCCATGTAGATACGCAGTATTTT. Translated: CASSPLPLATHVDTQYF.

The chain has TRBV24-1 and TRBJ1-6, with unresolved D. CDR3 length: 17 amino acids. V lost 0 bases to trimming and J lost 0 bases, with 8 bases between them. CDR1 and CDR2 (germline): KGHDR, SFDVKD. CDR3 residues: CATSDLSGSSYNSPLHF. The DNA for the CDR3 is TGTGCCACCAGTGATTTGTCGGGAAGCTCCTATAATTCACCCCTCCACTTT.

The chain carries TRBV6-5 and TRBJ1-2; 7 bases match TRBD1. The CDR3 length is 13 residues. V dropped 5 bases and J dropped 4; count of bases not matched to a gene: 4. CDR1 MNHEY and CDR2 SVGAGI come from the germline V gene. CDR3 nucleotide sequence: TGTGCCAGCAGTGGTCGACAGGGCTATGGCTACACCTTC. This sequence encodes CASSGRQGYGYTF.

This chain joins TRBV5-1 and TRBJ1-1; possibly TRBD1 for D (6 bases). The germline V gene encodes CDR1 SGHRS and CDR2 YFSETQ. This CDR3 comprises 14 residues. V lost 1 base to trimming and J lost 4 bases, with 11 bases between them. The CDR3 coding sequence is TGCGCCAGCAGCTTGATTCGGGGGGCCACTGAAGCTTTCTTT. This encodes CASSLIRGATEAFF. The complete variable domain, with remaining parts taken from reference TRBV5-1 and TRBJ1-1, reads KAGVTQTPRYLIKTRGQQVTLSCSPISGHRSVSWYQQTPGQGLQFLFEYFSETQRNKGNFPGRFSGRQFSNSRSEMNVSTLELGDSALYLCASSLIRGATEAFFGQGTRLTVV.

This clonotype has a handful of counts. The V call is TRBV7-2, the J call TRBJ1-5, with a tentative D call TRBD1 (5 bases). Germline-derived CDR1 and CDR2 are SGHTA and FQGNSA. V lost 1 base to trimming and J lost 3 bases, with 10 bases between them. This CDR3 has 15 amino acids. The CDR3 DNA is TGTGCCAGCAGCTTAGTTTGGGGGAACAATCAGCCCCAGCATTTT. Translating gives CASSLVWGNNQPQHF.

This clonotype came up a few times. The V and J genes are TRBV5-1 and TRBJ2-5; D possibly corresponds to TRBD1 (5 bases). V lost 4 bases and J 4 bases, leaving 14 bases between the germline ends. CDR1 and CDR2 from the germline V gene are SGHRS and YFSETQ. This CDR3 has 14 residues. CDR3 sequence (DNA): TGCGCCAGCAGCAGGGGCAGAAGGGGAGAGACCCAGTACTTC. Protein: CASSRGRRGETQYF.

In its sample, this clonotype was seen a few times. The V and J genes are TRBV20-1 and TRBJ2-4; maybe TRBD1 (7 bases). The CDR3 runs to 14 residues. The germline V gene encodes CDR1 DFQATT and CDR2 SNEGSKA (reference sequence). Trimming cost V 1 base and J 12 bases, with 19 bases left between them. The CDR3 bases are TGCAGTGCTAGAGTGCCTGGGACAGCGGGCGGTCAGTACTTC. This gives the protein CSARVPGTAGGQYF.

The chain joins TRBV12-3 or TRBV12-4 to TRBJ2-7; D might be TRBD1 (5 bases). CDR3 size: 13 residues. With 6 bases removed from V and 4 bases from J, the gap between germline ends came to 13 bases. The CDR3, as DNA: TGTGCCAGCAGGGGGCTCTTTAGTTACGAGCAGTACTTC. Protein: CASRGLFSYEQYF.